One sample yielded the 20 T cell receptor beta chains listed below, sequenced in a study of blood T cell repertoires in COVID-19. Generated by immunoSEQ multiplex PCR, the TCRdb table keeps only in-frame clones and is missing some. In the table there are about 200,000 clones, around four fifths of which are singletons. The specimen was peripheral blood. The receptors come from a woman aged 35 to 49 with active or convalescent COVID-19.

The chain carries TRBV6-1 and TRBJ1-2; 7 bases agree with TRBD1. This CDR3 comprises 16 residues. Germline V lookup: CDR1 MNHNS, CDR2 SASEGT. V lost 2 bases to trimming and J lost 4 bases; unmatched junction nucleotides: 10. CDR3 in DNA: TGTGCCAGCAGTGAATTCCGGCAGGGGGGTCCCTATGGCTACACCTTC. Residues: CASSEFRQGGPYGYTF.

The chain couples TRBV28 to TRBJ2-4; 14 nucleotides line up with TRBD2. This CDR3 has 18 amino acids. Trimming removed 1 base from V and 3 bases from J; junction bases left unmatched: 5. Germline-derived CDR1 and CDR2 are MDHEN and SYDVKM. The CDR3 region is CASSLSGLAGAYKNIQYF. CDR3 coding DNA: TGTGCCAGCAGTTTATCGGGACTAGCGGGGGCCTACAAAAACATTCAGTACTTC.

This rearrangement joins TRBV18 to TRBJ1-5; perhaps TRBD1 as D (6 bases). The length of the CDR3 is 14 residues. Trimming cost V 4 bases and J 2 bases, with 9 bases left between them. The germline V gene has CDR1 KGHSH and CDR2 LQKENI. In nucleotides, the CDR3 is TGTGCCAGCTCACACAGGGATCGCAATCAGCCCCAGCATTTT. Translating it yields CASSHRDRNQPQHF. Drawing the rest from reference TRBV18 and TRBJ1-5, the complete variable domain is NAGVMQNPRHLVRRRGQEARLRCSPMKGHSHVYWYRQLPEEGLKFMVYLQKENIIDESGMPKERFSAEFPKEGPSILRIQQVVRGDSAAYFCASSHRDRNQPQHFGDGTRLSIL.

V and J are TRBV5-1 and TRBJ1-1; D unclear. Trimming removed 0 bases at V and 1 base at J, with 7 bases between. The CDR3 contains 14 residues. Germline V lookup: CDR1 SGHRS, CDR2 YFSETQ. The CDR3 region has the DNA TGCGCCAGCAGCTTGGATGGGAGGAACACTGAAGCTTTCTTT. It specifies CASSLDGRNTEAFF. The full variable domain, completed using reference TRBV5-1 and TRBJ1-1, is KAGVTQTPRYLIKTRGQQVTLSCSPISGHRSVSWYQQTPGQGLQFLFEYFSETQRNKGNFPGRFSGRQFSNSRSEMNVSTLELGDSALYLCASSLDGRNTEAFFGQGTRLTVV.

The chain recombines TRBV7-3 with TRBJ2-1, with D uncertain. Germline assignment: CDR1 SGHTA and CDR2 FQGTGA. The CDR3 extends over 14 amino acids. V was trimmed by 8 bases and J by 12 bases, leaving 23 bases between them. Written as DNA, the CDR3 is TGTGCCAGCTCTGAAGACTCCACACAAACGGGGCAGTTCTTC. Translation gives CASSEDSTQTGQFF. Full variable domain (outside the CDR3, taken from reference TRBV7-3 and TRBJ2-1): GAGVSQTPSNKVTEKGKYVELRCDPISGHTALYWYRQSLGQGPEFLIYFQGTGAADDSGLPNDRFFAVRPEGSVSTLKIQRTERGDSAVYLCASSEDSTQTGQFFGPGTRLTVL.

This clone was detected only once. The chain links TRBV5-1 to TRBJ2-1; 9 nucleotides match TRBD2. The CDR3 covers 15 residues. The V gene end was trimmed by 5 bases and the J gene end by 1 base; junction bases not matched to a gene: 4. The germline CDR1 and CDR2 sequences are SGHRS and YFSETQ. CDR3 in amino acids: CASRPAGGSYNEQFF. Here the CDR3 DNA reads TGCGCCAGCAGACCGGCGGGGGGGTCCTACAATGAGCAGTTCTTC.

The V call is TRBV6-5, the J call TRBJ1-2, with D unclear. Trimming pared 2 bases from V and 8 bases from J, leaving 12 bases between. CDR1 is MNHEY and CDR2 is SVGAGI in the germline V gene. The CDR3 runs to 13 residues. The CDR3 sequence: CASSYTRSEGYTF. The CDR3 nucleotides read TGTGCCAGCAGTTACACCCGGAGTGAGGGCTACACCTTC.

The CDR3 bases are TGTGCCAGCAGTGAACCAGGGGGGAAGTCCTACGAGCAGTACTTC. It codes for CASSEPGGKSYEQYF. The chain recombines TRBV6-1 with TRBJ2-7; D might be TRBD1 (7 bases). The V gene lost 2 bases and the J gene lost 1 base, with 12 bases spanning the gap. Per germline, CDR1 MNHNS and CDR2 SASEGT. The CDR3 length is 15 residues.

A single count supports this clone. This sequence joins TRBV6-5 and TRBJ1-4; 7 bases agree with TRBD1. CDR3 size: 15 residues. The germline V gene has CDR1 MNHEY and CDR2 SVGAGI. With 6 bases clipped from V and 2 bases from J, the junction kept 6 bases outside the gene matches. The CDR3 sequence is CASRKQTGTNEKLFF. DNA for the CDR3: TGTGCCAGCAGAAAACAGACAGGGACTAATGAAAAACTGTTTTTT.

V and J are TRBV16 and TRBJ2-3; D is possibly TRBD1 (7 bases). The germline gives CDR1 KGHSY, CDR2 FQNENV. The CDR3 has 17 residues. The V end was cut by 4 bases, the J end by 0 bases, with 17 bases between. CDR3 in amino acids: CASSPSEGAASTDTQYF. Written as DNA, the CDR3 is TGTGCCAGCAGCCCTAGCGAGGGGGCCGCTAGCACAGATACGCAGTATTTT.

This chain joins TRBV5-4 and TRBJ2-7; 9 nucleotides agree with TRBD2. Germline V gene sequence: CDR1 SGHNT, CDR2 YYREEE (reference sequence). V lost 3 bases and J lost 2; bases outside the gene matches: 6. The CDR3 is 15 residues long. CDR3 nucleotides: TGTGCCAGCAGCTCCGGGACTAGCCCCACCTACGAGCAGTACTTC. Translated, it gives CASSSGTSPTYEQYF. The full variable domain, rest sourced from reference TRBV5-4 and TRBJ2-7, is ETGVTQSPTHLIKTRGQQVTLRCSSQSGHNTVSWYQQALGQGPQFIFQYYREEENGRGNFPPRFSGLQFPNYSSELNVNALELDDSALYLCASSSGTSPTYEQYFGPGTRLTVT.

V gene TRBV5-4 combines with J gene TRBJ2-5; 7 nucleotides match TRBD2. Germline V gene lookup returns CDR1 SGHNT and CDR2 YYREEE (reference sequence). Losses at the gene ends were 3 bases for V and 2 bases for J; bases not matched to a gene: 4. The CDR3 is 14 residues long. The CDR3 loop is CASSSGEGQETQYF. The CDR3 region has the DNA TGTGCCAGCAGCTCGGGGGAGGGGCAAGAGACCCAGTACTTC.

This chain joins TRBV6-4 and TRBJ2-1, with 9 bases identical to TRBD2. Germline CDR1 MRHNA, CDR2 SNTAGT. V dropped 2 bases and J dropped 9; count of bases not matched to a gene: 8. The CDR3 is 15 amino acids. The DNA of the CDR3 is TGTGCCAGCAGTGACAGGGCTAGCGGGATGAGTGAGCAGTTCTTC. Encoded protein: CASSDRASGMSEQFF.

The chain combines TRBV5-1 with TRBJ1-6; 10 positions match TRBD1. V dropped 4 bases and J dropped 7; count of bases not matched to a gene: 5. CDR3 length equals 15 residues. In germline, CDR1 is SGHRS, CDR2 YFSETQ. This CDR3 reads CASSTWTGGNSPLHF. The CDR3 nucleotides read TGCGCCAGCAGCACCTGGACAGGGGGGAATTCACCCCTCCACTTT.

This clone appeared a single time. The chain has TRBV10-3 and TRBJ2-5, with a weak D call TRBD1 (5 bases). The V and J ends lost 6 bases and 4 bases respectively, with 12 bases between them. The CDR3 contains 13 residues. Germline CDR1 is ENHRY and CDR2 is SYGVKD. This chain's CDR3 is CAISLTERETQYF. The CDR3 coding sequence is TGTGCCATCAGCCTGACAGAGAGAGAGACCCAGTACTTC.

V usage is TRBV13 and J usage is TRBJ2-7; 7 positions match TRBD2. V shed 7 bases and J 3 bases; nucleotides not matched to a gene: 9. CDR1 is PRHDT, CDR2 FYEKMQ, per germline (reference sequence). The CDR3 sequence is 14 residues long. In nucleotides, the CDR3 is TGTGCCAGCAACTTCCTAGCGGATCACTACGAGCAGTACTTC. It codes for CASNFLADHYEQYF. The complete variable domain, with remaining parts taken from reference TRBV13 and TRBJ2-7, reads AAGVIQSPRHLIKEKRETATLKCYPIPRHDTVYWYQQGPGQDPQFLISFYEKMQSDKGSIPDRFSAQQFSDYHSELNMSSLELGDSALYFCASNFLADHYEQYFGPGTRLTVT.

The chain links TRBV27 to TRBJ1-6; 7 nucleotides agree with TRBD1. V shed 3 bases and J 7 bases; nucleotides not matched to a gene: 9. This CDR3 has 16 residues. Germline CDR1 reads MNHEY; CDR2 reads SMNVEV (reference sequence). DNA of the CDR3: TGTGCCAGCAGTTTGTCCCACAGGGGTAGGAATTCACCCCTCCACTTT. Its translation is CASSLSHRGRNSPLHF.

The rearrangement uses TRBV19 and TRBJ1-1, with D uncertain. Trimming stripped 8 bases from V and 2 bases from J, with 24 bases between. Germline loops: CDR1 LNHDA, CDR2 SQIVND (reference sequence). This CDR3 comprises 17 residues. CDR3 region: CASQRKDLGEANTEAFF. CDR3 coding DNA: TGTGCCAGTCAGAGAAAGGACTTAGGAGAGGCTAACACTGAAGCTTTCTTT.

The chain carries TRBV4-3 and TRBJ2-1; tentative D call: TRBD1 (6 bases). CDR1 LGHNA and CDR2 YSLEER come from the germline V gene. Trimming left V 0 bases short and J 4 bases short, with 7 bases between. CDR3 length equals 14 residues. The CDR3 nucleotides read TGCGCCAGCAGCCAAGAGGGGGCTTACAATGAGCAGTTCTTC. It translates to CASSQEGAYNEQFF.

J is TRBJ1-5 and V is TRBV19, with D unclear. The V gene's germline CDR1 is LNHDA and CDR2 SQIVND (reference sequence). V lost 4 bases, J lost 0 bases, and 10 bases lay in between. This CDR3 has 15 residues. CDR3 coding DNA: TGTGCCAGTAGTAAGGAGTCTCTTAGCAATCAGCCCCAGCATTTT. Protein product: CASSKESLSNQPQHF.